The 5 T cell receptor beta chains below come from one sample, sequenced in a study of blood T cell repertoires in COVID-19. Repertoires were generated with immunoSEQ multiplex PCR, while TCRdb's copy carries only in-frame clones and drops some. The sample has some 30,000 clones, 90% seen once; the top ten hold more than 7%. The material sequenced was peripheral blood. Every receptor here comes from a man between 70 and 80 years old with active or convalescent COVID-19.

The V and J genes are TRBV27 and TRBJ2-2; 10 bases are shared with TRBD2. The CDR3 sequence is 16 residues long. In germline, CDR1 is MNHEY, CDR2 SMNVEV (reference sequence). The J segment lost 7 bases and the V segment lost 5 bases, leaving 10 bases of the junction unmatched. The CDR3 protein is CASSIKAGGPLGELFF. The CDR3 nucleotides are TGTGCCAGCAGTATAAAAGCGGGGGGGCCTCTCGGGGAGCTGTTTTTT.

The V and J genes are TRBV5-1 and TRBJ2-5; D possibly corresponds to TRBD1 (5 bases). The CDR3 totals 14 residues. Trimming removed 5 bases from V and 3 bases from J, with 14 bases in between. CDR1 SGHRS and CDR2 YFSETQ come from the germline V gene. The CDR3 nucleotides are TGCGCCAGCAGAAATTCAGGGAATGAAGAGACCCAGTACTTC. Translated, it gives CASRNSGNEETQYF.

The V and J genes are TRBV5-4 and TRBJ1-1; 11 nucleotides align to TRBD1. CDR3 length: 14 amino acids. With 4 bases clipped from V and 8 bases from J, the junction kept 7 bases outside the gene matches. Per germline, CDR1 SGHNT and CDR2 YYREEE (reference sequence). The chain's CDR3 is CASSLNRDRGEAFF. In nucleotides, the CDR3 is TGTGCCAGCAGCCTAAACCGGGACAGGGGGGAAGCTTTCTTT.

DNA of the CDR3: TGTGCCAGCACCCGGGGTTTCACAGATACGCAGTATTTT. Its translation is CASTRGFTDTQYF. The V gene is TRBV6-1, the J gene TRBJ2-3; tentative D call: TRBD2 (5 bases). CDR3 length: 13 amino acids. Germline V gives CDR1 MNHNS, CDR2 SASEGT. Trimming cost V 7 bases and J 2 bases, with 10 bases left between them.

V gene TRBV6-2 or TRBV6-3 combines with J gene TRBJ2-3; D perhaps matches TRBD1 (6 bases). Trimming removed 6 bases at V and 2 bases at J, with 21 bases between. Germline V gives CDR1 MNHEY, CDR2 SVGEGT. This CDR3 is built from 17 residues. CDR3: CASSRRGGDLNTDTQYF. The CDR3 coding sequence is TGTGCCAGCAGCCGTCGAGGGGGTGACTTAAACACAGATACGCAGTATTTT.